This TCR beta chain was sequenced for a study of metastatic and nonmetastatic thyroid tumors. This clone was detected only a few times. Patients were all untreated before their thyroid surgery. Trimming removed 7 bases from V and 6 bases from J, with 16 bases in between. This CDR3 is 13 amino acids long. Germline CDR1 reads LNHDA; CDR2 reads SQIVND (reference sequence). Using MiXCR, TCRdb reanalyzed the PCR reads. The sample records some 15,000 clones, around 13% being singletons. The receptor comes from a female donor with papillary thyroid cancer or a benign thyroid nodule (not recorded which). Some clones in this sample may be carry-over from other donors' samples. The sequencing sample was made of tumor tissue. The rearrangement links TRBV19 to TRBJ2-7; no clear D. CDR3 loop: CASMGVAGAEQYF. CDR3 coding DNA: TGTGCCAGTATGGGCGTGGCCGGCGCCGAGCAGTACTTC.